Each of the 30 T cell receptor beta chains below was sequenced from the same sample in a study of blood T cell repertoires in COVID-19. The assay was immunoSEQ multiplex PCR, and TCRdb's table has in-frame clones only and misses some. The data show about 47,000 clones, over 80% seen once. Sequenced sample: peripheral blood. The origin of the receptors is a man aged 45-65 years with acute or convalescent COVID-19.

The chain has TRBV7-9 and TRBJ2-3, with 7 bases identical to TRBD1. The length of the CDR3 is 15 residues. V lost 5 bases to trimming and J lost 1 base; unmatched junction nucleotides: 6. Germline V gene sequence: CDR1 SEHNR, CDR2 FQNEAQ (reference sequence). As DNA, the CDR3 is TGTGCCAGCAGCCATTTACAGGGGCGCACAGATACGCAGTATTTT. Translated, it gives CASSHLQGRTDTQYF.

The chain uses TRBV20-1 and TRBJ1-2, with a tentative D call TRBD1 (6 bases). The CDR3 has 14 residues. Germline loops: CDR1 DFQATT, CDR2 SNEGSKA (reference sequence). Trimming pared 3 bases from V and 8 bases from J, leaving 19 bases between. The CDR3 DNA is TGCAGTGCTAGTGAAAGTGGGACAAAGCGGGGCTACACCTTC. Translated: CSASESGTKRGYTF.

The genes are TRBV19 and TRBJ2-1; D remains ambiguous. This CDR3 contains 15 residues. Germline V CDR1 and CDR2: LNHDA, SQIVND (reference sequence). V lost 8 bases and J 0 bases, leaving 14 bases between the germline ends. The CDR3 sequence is CASERRSSSYNEQFF. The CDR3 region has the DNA TGTGCCAGTGAGAGGCGGAGTAGCTCCTACAATGAGCAGTTCTTC.

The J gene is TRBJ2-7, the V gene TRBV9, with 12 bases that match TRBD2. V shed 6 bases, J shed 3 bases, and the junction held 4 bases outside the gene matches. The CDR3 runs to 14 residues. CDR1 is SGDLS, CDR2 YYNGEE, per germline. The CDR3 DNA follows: TGTGCCAGCAATGAGGGACTAGCGGGCTACGAGCAGTACTTC. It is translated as CASNEGLAGYEQYF.

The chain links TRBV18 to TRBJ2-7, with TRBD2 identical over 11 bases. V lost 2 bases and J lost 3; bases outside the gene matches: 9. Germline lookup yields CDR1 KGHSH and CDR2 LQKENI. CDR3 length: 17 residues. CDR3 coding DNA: TGTGCCAGCTCACCAGAATTAGGCGGACTAGCGGGCTACGAGCAGTACTTC. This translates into CASSPELGGLAGYEQYF.

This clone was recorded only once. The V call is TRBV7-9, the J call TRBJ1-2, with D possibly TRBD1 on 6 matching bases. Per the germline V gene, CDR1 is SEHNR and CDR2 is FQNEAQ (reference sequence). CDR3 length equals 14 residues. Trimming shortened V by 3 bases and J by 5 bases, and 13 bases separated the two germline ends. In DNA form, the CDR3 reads TGTGCCAGCAGCTTGCAGGGGTGGGAGTATGGCTACACCTTC. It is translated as CASSLQGWEYGYTF.

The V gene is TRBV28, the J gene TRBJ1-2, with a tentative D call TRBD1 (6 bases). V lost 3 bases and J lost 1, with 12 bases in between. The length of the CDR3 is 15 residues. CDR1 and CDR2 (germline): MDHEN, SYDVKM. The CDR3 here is CASSFLQGDNYGYTF. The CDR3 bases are TGTGCCAGCAGTTTCTTACAGGGCGATAACTATGGCTACACCTTC.

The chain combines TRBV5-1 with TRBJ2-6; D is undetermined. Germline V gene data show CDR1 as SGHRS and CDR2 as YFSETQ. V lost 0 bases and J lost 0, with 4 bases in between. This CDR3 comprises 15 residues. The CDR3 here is CASSLGLSGANVLTF. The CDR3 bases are TGCGCCAGCAGCTTGGGACTCTCTGGGGCCAACGTCCTGACTTTC.

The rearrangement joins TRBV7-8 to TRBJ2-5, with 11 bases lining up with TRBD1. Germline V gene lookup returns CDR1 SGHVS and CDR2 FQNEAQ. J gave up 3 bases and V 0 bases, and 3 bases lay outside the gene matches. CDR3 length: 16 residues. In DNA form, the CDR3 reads TGTGCCAGCAGCTTAGCCGGACAGGGGGCGGAAGAGACCCAGTACTTC. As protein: CASSLAGQGAEETQYF.

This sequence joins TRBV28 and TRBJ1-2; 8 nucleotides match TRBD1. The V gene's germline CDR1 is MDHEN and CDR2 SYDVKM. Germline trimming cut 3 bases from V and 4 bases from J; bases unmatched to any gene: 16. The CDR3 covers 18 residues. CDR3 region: CASSFFLGTGTITYGYTF. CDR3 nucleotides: TGTGCCAGCAGTTTTTTCCTCGGGACAGGCACGATTACCTATGGCTACACCTTC.

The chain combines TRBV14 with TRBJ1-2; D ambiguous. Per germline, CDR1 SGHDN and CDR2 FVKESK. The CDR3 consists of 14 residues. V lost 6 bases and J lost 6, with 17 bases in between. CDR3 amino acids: CASSPGLREDGYTF. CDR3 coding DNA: TGTGCCAGCAGTCCCGGACTCCGGGAAGATGGCTACACCTTC. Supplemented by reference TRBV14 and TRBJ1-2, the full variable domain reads EAGVTQFPSHSVIEKGQTVTLRCDPISGHDNLYWYRRVMGKEIKFLLHFVKESKQDESGMPNNRFLAERTGGTYSTLKVQPAELEDSGVYFCASSPGLREDGYTFGSGTRLTVV.

CDR3 nucleotide sequence: TGTGCCAGCAGCACACCGGAGGATGAGCAGTACTTC. Translated: CASSTPEDEQYF. The chain recombines TRBV5-4 with TRBJ2-7; perhaps TRBD2 as D (5 bases). Trimming stripped 4 bases from V and 7 bases from J, with 12 bases between. This CDR3 is built from 12 residues. CDR1 and CDR2 (germline): SGHNT, YYREEE (reference sequence).

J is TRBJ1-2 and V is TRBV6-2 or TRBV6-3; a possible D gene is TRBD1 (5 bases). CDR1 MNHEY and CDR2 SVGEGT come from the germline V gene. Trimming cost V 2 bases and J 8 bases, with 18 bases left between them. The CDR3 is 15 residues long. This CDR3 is CASSYPGHPPDGYTF. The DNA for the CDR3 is TGTGCCAGCAGTTACCCCGGACACCCCCCCGACGGCTACACCTTC.

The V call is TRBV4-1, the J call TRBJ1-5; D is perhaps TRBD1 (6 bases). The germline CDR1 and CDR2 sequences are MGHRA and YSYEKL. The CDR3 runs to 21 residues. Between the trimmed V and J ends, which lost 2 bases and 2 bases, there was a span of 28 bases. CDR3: CASSQLMAKGMGGRGNQPQHF. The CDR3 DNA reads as TGCGCCAGCAGCCAACTCATGGCGAAGGGGATGGGGGGGCGAGGCAATCAGCCCCAGCATTTT.

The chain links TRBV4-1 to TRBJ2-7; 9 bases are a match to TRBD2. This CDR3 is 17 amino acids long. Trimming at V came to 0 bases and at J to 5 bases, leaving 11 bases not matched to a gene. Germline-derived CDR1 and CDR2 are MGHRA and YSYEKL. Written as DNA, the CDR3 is TGCGCCAGCAGCCAAGATGTTGGCGGGAGGGCCCTCAACGAGCAGTACTTC. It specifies CASSQDVGGRALNEQYF.

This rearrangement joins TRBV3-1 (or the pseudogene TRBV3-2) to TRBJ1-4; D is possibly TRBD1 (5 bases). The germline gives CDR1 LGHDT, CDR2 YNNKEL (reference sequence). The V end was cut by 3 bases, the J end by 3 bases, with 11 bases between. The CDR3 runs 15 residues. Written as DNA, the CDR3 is TGTGCCAGCAGCCAGGGACTTGCGGCTAATGAAAAACTGTTTTTT. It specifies CASSQGLAANEKLFF.

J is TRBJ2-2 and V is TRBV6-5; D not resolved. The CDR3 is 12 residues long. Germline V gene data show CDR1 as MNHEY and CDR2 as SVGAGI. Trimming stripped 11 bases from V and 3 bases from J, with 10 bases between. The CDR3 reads CAAPLYTGELFF. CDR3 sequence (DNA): TGTGCCGCTCCACTATACACCGGGGAGCTGTTTTTT.

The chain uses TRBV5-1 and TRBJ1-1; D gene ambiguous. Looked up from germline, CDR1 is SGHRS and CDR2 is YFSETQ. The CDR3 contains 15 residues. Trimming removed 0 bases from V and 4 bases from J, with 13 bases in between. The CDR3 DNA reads TGCGCCAGCAGCTTGGGGGCAGGATCGGCCACTGAAGCTTTCTTT. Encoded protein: CASSLGAGSATEAFF.

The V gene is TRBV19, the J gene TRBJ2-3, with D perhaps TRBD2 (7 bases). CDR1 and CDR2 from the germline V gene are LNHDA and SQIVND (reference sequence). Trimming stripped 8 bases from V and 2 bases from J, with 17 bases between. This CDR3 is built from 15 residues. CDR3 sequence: CASRLGGGLTDTQYF. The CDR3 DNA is TGTGCCAGTCGGCTGGGGGGGGGCCTCACAGATACGCAGTATTTT.

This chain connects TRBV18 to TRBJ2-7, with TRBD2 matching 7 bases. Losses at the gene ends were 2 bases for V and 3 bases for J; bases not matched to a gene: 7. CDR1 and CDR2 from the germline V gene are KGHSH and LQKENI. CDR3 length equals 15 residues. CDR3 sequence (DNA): TGTGCCAGCTCACCATCGAGGACGGGGGGCTACGAGCAGTACTTC. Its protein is CASSPSRTGGYEQYF.

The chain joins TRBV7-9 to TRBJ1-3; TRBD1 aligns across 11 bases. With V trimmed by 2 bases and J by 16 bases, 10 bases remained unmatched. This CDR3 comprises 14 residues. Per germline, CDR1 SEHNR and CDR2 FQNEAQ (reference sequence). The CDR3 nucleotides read TGTGCCAGCAGCTTAAAGGGACAGGGGGATCCCACGTATTTT. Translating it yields CASSLKGQGDPTYF.

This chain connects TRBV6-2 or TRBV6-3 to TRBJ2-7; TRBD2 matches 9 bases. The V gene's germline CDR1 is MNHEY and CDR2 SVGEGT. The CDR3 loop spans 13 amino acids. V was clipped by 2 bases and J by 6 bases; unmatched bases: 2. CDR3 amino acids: CASSYGAGGEQYF. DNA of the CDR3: TGTGCCAGCAGTTACGGAGCGGGGGGCGAGCAGTACTTC.

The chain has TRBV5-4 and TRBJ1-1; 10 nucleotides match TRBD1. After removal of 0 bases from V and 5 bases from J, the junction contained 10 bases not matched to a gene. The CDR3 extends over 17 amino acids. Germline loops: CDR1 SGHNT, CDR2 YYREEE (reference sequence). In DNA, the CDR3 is TGTGCCAGCAGCTTGGGAGGGGGACAGGGGTTGTGGACTGAAGCTTTCTTT. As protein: CASSLGGGQGLWTEAFF.

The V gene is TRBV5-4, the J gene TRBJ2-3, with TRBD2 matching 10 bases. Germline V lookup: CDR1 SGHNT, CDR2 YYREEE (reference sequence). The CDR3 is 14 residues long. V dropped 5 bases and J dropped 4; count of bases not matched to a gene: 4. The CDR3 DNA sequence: TGTGCCAGCAGGAGGAGCGGGAGGGCAGATACGCAGTATTTT. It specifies CASRRSGRADTQYF.

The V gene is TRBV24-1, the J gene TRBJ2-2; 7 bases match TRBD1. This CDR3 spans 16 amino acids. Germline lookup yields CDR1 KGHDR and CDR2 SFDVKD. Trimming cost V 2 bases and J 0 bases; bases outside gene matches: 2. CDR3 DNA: TGTGCCACCAGTGATTCCGGGACAGCGAACACCGGGGAGCTGTTTTTT. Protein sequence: CATSDSGTANTGELFF.

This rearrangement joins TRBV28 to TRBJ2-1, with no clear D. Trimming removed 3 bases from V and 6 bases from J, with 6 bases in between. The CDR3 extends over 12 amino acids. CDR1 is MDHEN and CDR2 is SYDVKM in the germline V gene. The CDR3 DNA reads TGTGCCAGCAGTTTTTCGGGCAATGAGCAGTTCTTC. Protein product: CASSFSGNEQFF.

CDR3 amino acids: CASSSGTGTAWSNEKLFF. CDR3 nucleotides: TGTGCCAGCAGCTCCGGGACAGGGACCGCGTGGAGTAATGAAAAACTGTTTTTT. The gene calls are TRBV5-6 and TRBJ1-4; 9 bases line up with TRBD1. V shed 3 bases, J shed 4 bases, and the junction held 13 bases outside the gene matches. Looked up from germline, CDR1 is SGHDT and CDR2 is YYEEEE. This CDR3 is built from 18 residues. Drawing the rest from reference TRBV5-6 and TRBJ1-4, the complete variable domain is DAGVTQSPTHLIKTRGQQVTLRCSPKSGHDTVSWYQQALGQGPQFIFQYYEEEERQRGNFPDRFSGHQFPNYSSELNVNALLLGDSALYLCASSSGTGTAWSNEKLFFGSGTQLSVL.

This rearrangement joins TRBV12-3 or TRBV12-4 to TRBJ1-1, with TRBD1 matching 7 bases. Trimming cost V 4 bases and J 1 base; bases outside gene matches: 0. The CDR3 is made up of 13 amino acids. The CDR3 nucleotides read TGTGCCAGCAGTTGGGACAGGAACACTGAAGCTTTCTTT. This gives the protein CASSWDRNTEAFF.

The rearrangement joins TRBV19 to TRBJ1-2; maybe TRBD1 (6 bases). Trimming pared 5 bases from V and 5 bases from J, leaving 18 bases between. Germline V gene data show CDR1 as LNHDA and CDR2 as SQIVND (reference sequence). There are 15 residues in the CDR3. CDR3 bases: TGTGCCAGTAGTGTATCAAGGACAGTACTATATGGCTACACCTTC. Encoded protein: CASSVSRTVLYGYTF.

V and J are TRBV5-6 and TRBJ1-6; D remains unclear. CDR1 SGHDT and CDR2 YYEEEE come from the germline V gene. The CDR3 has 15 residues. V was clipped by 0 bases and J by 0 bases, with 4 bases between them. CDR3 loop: CASSLVSSYNSPLHF. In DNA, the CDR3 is TGTGCCAGCAGCTTGGTCAGCTCCTATAATTCACCCCTCCACTTT.